The clone carrying this T cell receptor (beta chain) was found many times. The target antigen is unknown. Unsorted libraries used 2 million PBMCs kept at -80 degrees C. From germline, CDR1 is SGHRS and CDR2 YFSETQ. With 2 bases clipped from V and 0 bases from J, the junction kept 7 bases outside the gene matches. CDR3 length: 16 residues. This specimen comes from a study of neurological immune-mediated disorders. General study points: Expansion of TCR clones was greatest in HTLV-1-associated myelopathy and smallest in multiple sclerosis, where it fell below that of healthy controls.

The authors produced cDNA by 5'RACE using 10-nucleotide random UMIs. MiXCR, run by TCRdb on the 5' RACE reads, gives a single entry per CDR3 protein. The sample lists roughly 70,000 distinct CDR3 sequences; 3% to 5% were seen once. The chain recombines TRBV5-1 with TRBJ1-1, with TRBD1 matching 7 bases. This sequence was found in a man aged 25 to 45 with multiple sclerosis. The specimen was PBMCs. As DNA, the CDR3 is TGCGCCAGCAGCTTTTCGACAGGGCGGGTGAACACTGAAGCTTTCTTT. Residues: CASSFSTGRVNTEAFF.